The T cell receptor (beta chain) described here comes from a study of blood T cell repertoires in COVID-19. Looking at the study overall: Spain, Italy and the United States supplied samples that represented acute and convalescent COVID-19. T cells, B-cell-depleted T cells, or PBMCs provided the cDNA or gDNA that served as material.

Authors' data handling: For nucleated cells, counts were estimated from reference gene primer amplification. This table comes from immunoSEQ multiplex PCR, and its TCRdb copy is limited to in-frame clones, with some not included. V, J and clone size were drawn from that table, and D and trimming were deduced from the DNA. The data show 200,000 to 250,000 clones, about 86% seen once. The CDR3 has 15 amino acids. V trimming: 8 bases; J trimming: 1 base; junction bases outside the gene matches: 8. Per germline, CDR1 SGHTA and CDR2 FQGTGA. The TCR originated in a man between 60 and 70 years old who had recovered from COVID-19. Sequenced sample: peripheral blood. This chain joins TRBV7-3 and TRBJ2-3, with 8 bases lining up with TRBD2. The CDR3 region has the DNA TGTGCCAGCTCCGAGGGGCGGGAGGGCACAGATACGCAGTATTTT. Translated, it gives CASSEGREGTDTQYF.